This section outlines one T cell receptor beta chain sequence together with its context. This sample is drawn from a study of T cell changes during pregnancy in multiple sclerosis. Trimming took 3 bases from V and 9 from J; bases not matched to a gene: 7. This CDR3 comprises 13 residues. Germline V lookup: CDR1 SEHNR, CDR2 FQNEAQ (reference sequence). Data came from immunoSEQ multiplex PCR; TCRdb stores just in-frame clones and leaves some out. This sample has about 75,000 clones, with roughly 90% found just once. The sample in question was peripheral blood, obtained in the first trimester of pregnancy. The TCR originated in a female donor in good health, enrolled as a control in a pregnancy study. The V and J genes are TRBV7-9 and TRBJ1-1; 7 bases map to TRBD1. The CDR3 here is CASSFETGTKAFF. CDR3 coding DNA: TGTGCCAGCAGCTTTGAGACAGGGACAAAAGCTTTCTTT.